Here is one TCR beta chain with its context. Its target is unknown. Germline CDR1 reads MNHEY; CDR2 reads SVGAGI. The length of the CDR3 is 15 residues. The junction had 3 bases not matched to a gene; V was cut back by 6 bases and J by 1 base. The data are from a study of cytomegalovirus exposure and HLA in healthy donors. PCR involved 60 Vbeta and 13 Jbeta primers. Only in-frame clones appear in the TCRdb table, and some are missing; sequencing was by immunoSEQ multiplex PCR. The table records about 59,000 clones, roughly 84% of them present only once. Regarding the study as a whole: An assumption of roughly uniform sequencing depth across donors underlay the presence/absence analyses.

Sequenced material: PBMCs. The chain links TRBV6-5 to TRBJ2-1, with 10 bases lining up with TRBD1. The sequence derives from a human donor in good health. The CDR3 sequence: CASRPGQGSYNEQFF. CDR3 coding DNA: TGTGCCAGCAGACCGGGACAGGGGTCCTACAATGAGCAGTTCTTC.